This TCR beta chain appears in the sequencing data of a study of T cell repertoires in cytomegalovirus infection. Study background: Recently identified HLA-C-restricted CMV epitopes and well-studied HLA-B-restricted CMV epitopes were used by the study. Carrying CMV and the relevant HLA type showed in public TCR beta signatures.

General study results and limits: Dominant in the ex vivo response were TCR beta clonotypes restricted by HLA-C and specific for CMV. The cumulative frequency of public TCR beta families distinguished individuals who carried CMV together with the relevant HLA.

V gave up 3 bases and J gave up 7 bases, with 15 bases separating them. Germline CDR1 reads GTSNPN; CDR2 reads SVGIG (reference sequence). CDR3 length: 13 residues. Remarks on this clonotype: Its antigen is as yet unknown.

MiXCR, applied by TCRdb to the reads, yields one record per CDR3 protein. The data show about 500,000 distinct CDR3 sequences, roughly 34% seen once. The sample in question was cultured PBMCs, obtained from culture after CMV antigen stimulation. The chain recombines TRBV30 with TRBJ1-2; the D gene is possibly TRBD1 (6 bases). The sequence derives from a human donor in good health (CMV status not recorded). Some clones in this sample may be carry-over from other donors' samples. In DNA form, the CDR3 reads TGTGCCTGGAGCCGGACGGGGGCGGTTGGCTACACCTTC. Protein product: CAWSRTGAVGYTF.